These T cell receptor beta chains were read from a single sample in a study of metastatic and nonmetastatic thyroid tumors. Through MiXCR, TCRdb re-clonotyped the PCR reads. The data show some 19,000 clones, roughly 33% seen once. The sample consisted of adjacent normal tissue. Every receptor here comes from a female donor with papillary thyroid cancer or a benign thyroid nodule (not recorded which). Some clones in this sample may be carry-over from other donors' samples. The CDR3 runs from the conserved cysteine through the conserved F or W. A D gene is named only where the DNA matches it firmly. The size entry is marked missing in some rows and otherwise reads once, few, many or a size class.

abundance: many
d_gene: .
len: 14
v_gene: TRBV28
j_gene: TRBJ1-2
CDR3nt: TGTGCCAGCAGCGGACTTCCTCATAACTATGGCTACACCTTC
CDR3aa: CASSGLPHNYGYTF

abundance: few
d_gene: .
len: 15
v_gene: TRBV6-1
j_gene: TRBJ2-7
CDR3nt: TGTGCCAGCAGTGAATCCGGGGGGCCCTACTACGAGCAGTACTTC
CDR3aa: CASSESGGPYYEQYF

abundance: .
d_gene: .
len: 13
v_gene: TRBV27
j_gene: TRBJ2-1
CDR3nt: TGTGCCAGCAGCGGAGGCGGGGCAAATGAGCAGTTCTTC
CDR3aa: CASSGGGANEQFF

abundance: .
d_gene: TRBD2
len: 16
v_gene: TRBV6-7
j_gene: TRBJ2-7
CDR3nt: TGTGCCAGCTCCCCCCTATGCTGGCGGGGGGCTTTCGAGCAGTACTTC
CDR3aa: CASSPLCWRGAFEQYF

abundance: few
d_gene: TRBD1
len: 15
v_gene: TRBV7-2
j_gene: TRBJ2-7
CDR3nt: TGTGCCAGCAGCCCTTGGACAGGGGGCCGGGACGAGCAGTACTTC
CDR3aa: CASSPWTGGRDEQYF

abundance: .
d_gene: TRBD1
len: 13
v_gene: TRBV20-1
j_gene: TRBJ2-7
CDR3nt: TGCAGTGCTACCGGGACAGGGCAGTACGAGCAGTACTTC
CDR3aa: CSATGTGQYEQYF

abundance: once
d_gene: TRBD2
len: 19
v_gene: TRBV6-2/TRBV6-3
j_gene: TRBJ2-2
CDR3nt: TGTGCCAGCAGTTACGGGACTAGCGGGGGGGATACGGACACCGGGGAGCTGTTTTTT
CDR3aa: CASSYGTSGGDTDTGELFF

abundance: medium-sized
d_gene: .
len: 14
v_gene: TRBV6-1
j_gene: TRBJ2-3
CDR3nt: TGTGCCAGCACTTCCGGGGGAAGCACAGATACGCAGTATTTT
CDR3aa: CASTSGGSTDTQYF

abundance: medium-sized
d_gene: .
len: 13
v_gene: TRBV19
j_gene: TRBJ2-7
CDR3nt: TGTGCCAGTAGTATAAGAAGGGAATCCGAGCAGTACTTC
CDR3aa: CASSIRRESEQYF

abundance: many
d_gene: .
len: 15
v_gene: TRBV3-1
j_gene: TRBJ2-3
CDR3nt: TGTGCCAGCAGTCCCACTAGTACTAGCACAGATACGCAGTATTTT
CDR3aa: CASSPTSTSTDTQYF

abundance: .
d_gene: .
len: 14
v_gene: TRBV6-4
j_gene: TRBJ2-2
CDR3nt: TGTGCCAGCAGTGACGGGCCCGACACCGGGGAGCTGTTTTTT
CDR3aa: CASSDGPDTGELFF

abundance: .
d_gene: .
len: 13
v_gene: TRBV11-2
j_gene: TRBJ1-2
CDR3nt: TGTGCCAGCAGCTTAGGCCGGGGAGGGGGCTACACCTTC
CDR3aa: CASSLGRGGGYTF

abundance: medium-sized
d_gene: .
len: 14
v_gene: TRBV6-6
j_gene: TRBJ2-5
CDR3nt: TGTGCCAGCAGTTACTCTTCCGGGGTAGAGACCCAGTACTTC
CDR3aa: CASSYSSGVETQYF

abundance: .
d_gene: TRBD2
len: 14
v_gene: TRBV20-1
j_gene: TRBJ2-1
CDR3nt: TGCAGTGCGAGCGGCCTAGCGGGACTAAATGAGCAGTTCTTC
CDR3aa: CSASGLAGLNEQFF

abundance: .
d_gene: TRBD1
len: 15
v_gene: TRBV7-3
j_gene: TRBJ2-1
CDR3nt: TGTGCCAGCAGCTCAGACAGGGGATACTACAATGAGCAGTTCTTC
CDR3aa: CASSSDRGYYNEQFF

abundance: .
d_gene: .
len: 12
v_gene: TRBV19
j_gene: TRBJ2-7
CDR3nt: TGTGCCACCGCGGACGGGAACGGGGAGCAGTACTTC
CDR3aa: CATADGNGEQYF

abundance: medium-sized
d_gene: TRBD2
len: 19
v_gene: TRBV7-6
j_gene: TRBJ2-3
CDR3nt: TGTGCCAGCAGCCCCCAAGTTGCACTAGCGGGGGCTAGCACAGATACGCAGTATTTT
CDR3aa: CASSPQVALAGASTDTQYF

abundance: .
d_gene: .
len: 15
v_gene: TRBV5-1
j_gene: TRBJ2-5
CDR3nt: TGCGCCAGCAGCAGCCTGACAGTGATCCAAGGGACCCAGTACTTC
CDR3aa: CASSSLTVIQGTQYF

abundance: .
d_gene: .
len: 16
v_gene: TRBV5-1
j_gene: TRBJ2-2
CDR3nt: TGCGCCAGCAGCCCCAACGAGAGGGCAGGGACCGGGGAGCTGTTTTTT
CDR3aa: CASSPNERAGTGELFF

abundance: few
d_gene: .
len: 17
v_gene: TRBV6-1
j_gene: TRBJ2-7
CDR3nt: TGTGCCAGCAGTCAACAGACAAGGTTGGGGCAGACCTACGAGCAGTACTTC
CDR3aa: CASSQQTRLGQTYEQYF

abundance: few
d_gene: TRBD2
len: 14
v_gene: TRBV28
j_gene: TRBJ2-1
CDR3nt: TGTGCCAGCAAGGCTAGCGGCGAACGGGGCGAGCAGTTCTTC
CDR3aa: CASKASGERGEQFF

abundance: .
d_gene: TRBD1
len: 13
v_gene: TRBV6-1
j_gene: TRBJ1-2
CDR3nt: TGTGCCAGTGGACAGGGGGAGGCCTATGGCTACACCTTC
CDR3aa: CASGQGEAYGYTF

abundance: many
d_gene: .
len: 12
v_gene: TRBV6-7
j_gene: TRBJ1-6
CDR3nt: TGTGCCAGCAGTTACTCGAAATCACCCCTCCACTTT
CDR3aa: CASSYSKSPLHF

abundance: .
d_gene: .
len: 11
v_gene: TRBV29-1
j_gene: TRBJ1-3
CDR3nt: TGCAGCGTTGTCTCTGGAAACACCATATATTTT
CDR3aa: CSVVSGNTIYF

abundance: .
d_gene: .
len: 15
v_gene: TRBV5-1
j_gene: TRBJ2-6
CDR3nt: TGCGCCAGCAGCTTCTCGTTATCTGGGGCCAACGTCCTGACTTTC
CDR3aa: CASSFSLSGANVLTF

abundance: .
d_gene: TRBD1
len: 15
v_gene: TRBV7-2
j_gene: TRBJ1-2
CDR3nt: TGTGCCAGCAGCCCACAACAGGGGTTGTGGGGGGGCTACACCTTC
CDR3aa: CASSPQQGLWGGYTF

abundance: many
d_gene: TRBD1
len: 15
v_gene: TRBV5-8
j_gene: TRBJ2-5
CDR3nt: TGTGCCAGCAGCCACTCCTCTGGGACAGGAGAGACCCAGTACTTC
CDR3aa: CASSHSSGTGETQYF

abundance: .
d_gene: TRBD2
len: 15
v_gene: TRBV6-1
j_gene: TRBJ2-3
CDR3nt: TGTGCCAGCAGTGAACGACTAGCGGGAGCAGATACGCAGTATTTT
CDR3aa: CASSERLAGADTQYF

abundance: .
d_gene: .
len: 14
v_gene: TRBV4-3
j_gene: TRBJ2-7
CDR3nt: TGCGCCAGCAGCCAAGATCTCGGGGACTACGAGCAGTACTTC
CDR3aa: CASSQDLGDYEQYF

abundance: few
d_gene: TRBD2
len: 15
v_gene: TRBV27
j_gene: TRBJ2-3
CDR3nt: TGTGCCAGCAGGGGACTAGCGGGAAATGGAGATACGCAGTATTTT
CDR3aa: CASRGLAGNGDTQYF

abundance: many
d_gene: .
len: 13
v_gene: TRBV11-3
j_gene: TRBJ1-1
CDR3nt: TGTGCCAGCAGCTTCGGGGGGTGGACTGAAGCTTTCTTT
CDR3aa: CASSFGGWTEAFF

abundance: .
d_gene: TRBD1
len: 13
v_gene: TRBV30
j_gene: TRBJ2-7
CDR3nt: TGTGCCGGAACCGGGACAGGGGCCTACGAGCAGTACTTC
CDR3aa: CAGTGTGAYEQYF

abundance: medium-sized
d_gene: .
len: 12
v_gene: TRBV6-5
j_gene: TRBJ2-3
CDR3nt: TGTGCCAGCAGTTACTCCTCAGATACGCAGTATTTT
CDR3aa: CASSYSSDTQYF

abundance: many
d_gene: .
len: 14
v_gene: TRBV18
j_gene: TRBJ1-5
CDR3nt: TGTGCCAGCTCACCAACAAGGGACTTGCAGCCCCAGCATTTT
CDR3aa: CASSPTRDLQPQHF

abundance: few
d_gene: TRBD2
len: 15
v_gene: TRBV2
j_gene: TRBJ2-1
CDR3nt: TGTGCCAGCAGTCCGGGACTAGCGGGGGGCTCTGAGCAGTTCTTC
CDR3aa: CASSPGLAGGSEQFF

abundance: .
d_gene: .
len: 16
v_gene: TRBV27
j_gene: TRBJ2-7
CDR3nt: TGTGCCAGAACTTTATCGGTTTCGGCGGGTTTCGGCGAGCAGTACTTC
CDR3aa: CARTLSVSAGFGEQYF

abundance: .
d_gene: .
len: 14
v_gene: TRBV15
j_gene: TRBJ2-7
CDR3nt: TGTGCCACCAGCAGATCACCGGGACAAAGCGAGCAGTACTTC
CDR3aa: CATSRSPGQSEQYF

abundance: many
d_gene: .
len: 12
v_gene: TRBV7-2
j_gene: TRBJ2-7
CDR3nt: TGTGCCAGCAGTCTGTGGGACTACGAGCAGTACTTC
CDR3aa: CASSLWDYEQYF

abundance: .
d_gene: TRBD2
len: 16
v_gene: TRBV28
j_gene: TRBJ2-1
CDR3nt: TGTGCCAGCAGTATGACTAGCGGGGAAGAATCCAATGAGCAGTTCTTC
CDR3aa: CASSMTSGEESNEQFF

abundance: many
d_gene: TRBD1
len: 14
v_gene: TRBV15
j_gene: TRBJ2-1
CDR3nt: TGTGCCACCAGCGCCGGGACAGGGGGGAATGAGCAGTTCTTC
CDR3aa: CATSAGTGGNEQFF

abundance: few
d_gene: .
len: 8
v_gene: TRBV20-1
j_gene: TRBJ2-1
CDR3nt: TGCAGCGGGGATGAGCAGTTCTTC
CDR3aa: CSGDEQFF

abundance: once
d_gene: .
len: 15
v_gene: TRBV20-1
j_gene: TRBJ1-1
CDR3nt: TGCAGTGCTAGAGGTAGGCCATGGAGCCTCAATGAAGCTTTCTTT
CDR3aa: CSARGRPWSLNEAFF